Included here is one T cell receptor beta chain sequence, with context. The antigen this receptor binds is unknown. No qualities accompany the bases; no much larger clone lies one base away. The sample comes from a study of shared clonotypes between healthy human individuals (dated by TCRdb to the early 2020s). Some background on the complete study: A few men and two women, aged 18 to 49 years, made up the cohort. The study deeply sequenced blood TCR repertoires of roughly five healthy adults to estimate repertoire size and the extent of clonotype sharing between individuals. Each donor's leukapheresis produced roughly between roughly 0.85 and 9.5 billion PBMCs. Different laboratories and diverse techniques were used to prepare libraries and sequence TCR repertoires, to increase sequencing depth and limit assay-specific biases. For each donor, three plates each were used for CD4 naive and CD4 memory, two plates were used for CD8 naive, and one plate was used for CD8 memory. The paper as a whole reports these results and caveats: Sampling was limited to blood, and TCR repertoires in tissue likely differ from TCR repertoires in blood. Around 5.4% of naive CD4, 3.5% of naive CD8, 2.3% of memory CD4, and more than 0.35% of memory CD8 clonotypes were shared across several donors. Rarefaction of sorted-subset datasets indicated incomplete sequencing despite the large sequencing depth. Clonotypes shared by all four sorted-subset donors showed higher generation probabilities than non-shared clonotypes. Estimated clonotype richness was generally larger for naive than for memory subsets. Pairwise subsampling led to the expectation that sequencing depth would affect the degree of clonotype sharing among donors. The genetic and exposure-history diversity represented was limited by the small number of donors.

CDR1 LNHNV and CDR2 YYDKDF were looked up in the germline V gene (reference sequence). V and J lose 3 bases and 0 bases, and a span of 21 bases separates them. Measured from the cysteine to the phenylalanine, the CDR3 is 19 residues long. The DNA shown is the 57-base CDR3, in frame from base 1. CD8 naive samples were obtained by positive selection for CCR7 among CD45RO-negative cells, yielding a CD45RA+CCR7+ population from which TemRA cells were excluded. Healthy HIV-negative adults with no recently reported acute infections or vaccinations were included as donors. Only Caucasian adults living in Nashville, Tennessee, USA were represented among the donors. After blood collection by leukapheresis, PBMCs were isolated using Ficoll-Histopaque density gradient centrifugation and then cryopreserved in the vapor phase of liquid nitrogen. Analytical flow cytometry was used to check the purity and quantity of each magnetically sorted T cell population. Each sorted fraction had its genomic DNA isolated and then quantified by UV absorbance on a Nanodrop 2000c.

Using the deep immunoSEQ assay, multiplex PCR amplified TCR CDR3 regions from genomic DNA. For each cell subset, the extracted genomic DNA was distributed evenly across all wells of several immunoSEQ 96-well plates, and each plate served as one replicate. For sorted subsets, approximately 200 ng of genomic DNA, equivalent to about 30,000 T cell genomes, went into each replicate PCR. Purified libraries were measured with a Qubit 3.0 fluorometer, size-checked on a Bioanalyzer 2100, and measured again with the KAPA Library Quantification kit. Every immunoSEQ 96-well plate was sequenced on a dedicated single-read 150-cycle Illumina NextSeq 550 flow cell. From the authors' description of their analysis: Because the immunoSEQ output included only junctional sequences and no quality scores, the filtering could not be the same as the filtering used for full-length reads. Sequences were annotated with PyIR, a Python wrapper for IgBLAST v1.9, using IMGT germline references to assign V/J genes and CDR3. Reads were filtered out if the reads had weak V/J assignments (E-value above 1e-6), no CDR3, stop codons, out-of-frame junctions, or ambiguous translated residues. V3J clonotypes were defined as sequences sharing an identical inferred V gene, J gene, and CDR3 amino acid sequence. Percentage overlap between repertoires was computed as shared unique clonotypes divided by the size of the smaller repertoire. RTK rarefaction, the Chao1 estimator, and Recon v2.1 estimates of unobserved clonotypes were used to assess repertoire richness. OLGA was used to compute generation probabilities for all TCRbeta clonotypes that the gDNA method yielded from a few donors. TCRdb retrieved this table from immuneACCESS and kept in-frame rearrangements only. Not all clones are present; in checked studies, unresolved V genes account for under half, and no reason is known for the remainder. The V and J calls and clone size come from that table; D and trimming were worked out from the DNA. The sample contains around 560,000 clones, roughly 95% of them found a single time. Over 0.09% of the sample is taken by the ten largest.

The TCR comes from a woman aged 25-40 years in good health. Sequenced material: naive CD8+ T cells sorted from blood. The cell subset or site tag for this specimen amounts to: CD45RA+CCR7+. The chain links TRBV15 with TRBJ1-3, with no reliable assignment of the D segment. The CDR3 region reads CATSRSSVPPALSGNTIYF. The nucleotide sequence is TGTGCCACCAGCAGGTCCTCAGTTCCCCCAGCACTCTCTGGAAACACCATATATTTT.